This T cell receptor (delta chain) derives from a study of Vδ1+ human thymocytes. Study-wide results and limits: Highly polyclonal TRG and TRD repertoires with Gaussian CDR3 length distributions appeared in thymus. Unlike peripheral blood Vdelta1+ controls, thymic delta-chain sequences included 15% to 20% Vdelta2 and few Vdelta3. Bulk data may be misread because of unexpected Vdelta2 sequences.

RNA was extracted from the cells and then reverse transcribed. CDR3 amplicons came from multiplex PCR with pooled V-gene forward and constant-region reverse primers. TCRdb reanalyzed the multiplex PCR reads using CATT. The top ten clones hold 1% of a sample with about 25,000 delta-chain clones, around 7.7% of them seen once. Regarding this clone: As yet, its antigen is unknown.

The CDR3 is 22 amino acids. The germline gives CDR1 TSWWSYY, CDR2 QGS. V lost 1 base, J lost 0 bases, and 30 bases lay in between. After alphabeta T cell depletion, CD3+ Vdelta1+ Vdelta2- thymocytes were sorted. Sorted Vdelta1+ thymocytes were about 96% to 99.6% pure. The chain employs TRDV1 and TRDJ1; D perhaps matches TRDD3 (7 bases). This clonotype was obtained from a girl under three years old who had congenital heart surgery. The sample consisted of Vdelta1+ gamma-delta thymocytes from the thymus. Subset defined: FACS-sorted CD3+ TCRalphabeta- TCRVdelta1+ TCRVdelta2- thymocytes. Here the CDR3 reads CALGEPGVPNRLQGINTDKLIF. The CDR3 bases are TGTGCTCTTGGGGAACCCGGGGTTCCTAACAGACTTCAGGGGATAAACACCGATAAACTCATCTTT.